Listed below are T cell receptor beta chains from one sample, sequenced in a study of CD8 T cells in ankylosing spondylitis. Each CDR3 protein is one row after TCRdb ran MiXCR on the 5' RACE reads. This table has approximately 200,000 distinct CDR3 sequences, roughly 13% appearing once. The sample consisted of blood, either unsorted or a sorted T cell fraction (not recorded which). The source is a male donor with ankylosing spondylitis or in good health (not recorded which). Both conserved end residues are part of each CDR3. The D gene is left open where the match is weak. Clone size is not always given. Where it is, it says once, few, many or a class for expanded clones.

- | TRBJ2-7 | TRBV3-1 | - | TGTGCCAGCAGCCAAGGGCCCGGGCAGGGATACGAGCAGTACTTC | CASSQGPGQGYEQYF
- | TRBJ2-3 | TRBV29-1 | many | TGCAGCGTCGGGGCTCCCTCGCGCACAGATACGCAGTATTTT | CSVGAPSRTDTQYF
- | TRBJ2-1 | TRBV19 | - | TGTGCCAGTAGTATGGGCATTGAGCAGTTCTTC | CASSMGIEQFF
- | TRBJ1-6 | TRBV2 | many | TGTGCCAGCACCATCACAGGGATCACCTATAATTCACCCCTCCACTTT | CASTITGITYNSPLHF
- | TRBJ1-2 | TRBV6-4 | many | TGTGCCAGCAGTGACTCGGGAAACTATGGCTACACCTTC | CASSDSGNYGYTF
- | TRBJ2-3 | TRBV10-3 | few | TGTGCCATCAGTGATGATCTAGCGCCGGATACGCAGTATTTT | CAISDDLAPDTQYF
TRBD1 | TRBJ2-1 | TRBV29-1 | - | TGCAGCGTTGAAGGCGGGACAGGTGGCAATGAGCAGTTCTTC | CSVEGGTGGNEQFF
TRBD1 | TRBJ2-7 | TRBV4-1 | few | TGCGCCAGCAGCCAAGAGTTGGCAGGGGGCGACGAGCAGTACTTC | CASSQELAGGDEQYF
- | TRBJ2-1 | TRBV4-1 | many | TGCGCCAGCAGCCAAGGAAGGGACGCCTACAATGAGCAGTTCTTC | CASSQGRDAYNEQFF
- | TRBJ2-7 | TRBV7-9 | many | TGTGCCAGCAGCCCACCCCGGGACGGACGATTAGAGGAGCAGTACTTC | CASSPPRDGRLEEQYF
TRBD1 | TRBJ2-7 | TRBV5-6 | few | TGTGCCAGCAGCTTGGAGGGGACAGGGATCTACGAGCAGTACTTC | CASSLEGTGIYEQYF
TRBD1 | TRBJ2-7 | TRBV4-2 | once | TGTGCCAGCAGCCAAGAGGACAGGGGGCCTTACGAGCAGTACTTC | CASSQEDRGPYEQYF
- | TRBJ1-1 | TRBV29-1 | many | TGCAGCGTAGGAACAGACGGGTGGACTGAAGCTTTCTTT | CSVGTDGWTEAFF
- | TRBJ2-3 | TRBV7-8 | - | TGTGCCAGCAGCTTAACTCTAGCCCCCACAGATACGCAGTATTTT | CASSLTLAPTDTQYF
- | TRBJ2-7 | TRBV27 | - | TGTGCCAGCAGTTTTTTTTTAGGGGACGAGCAGTACTTC | CASSFFLGDEQYF
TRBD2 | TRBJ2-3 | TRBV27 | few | TGTGCCAGCAGTTTAAAGCTAGCGGGGGGCAGCACAGATACGCAGTATTTT | CASSLKLAGGSTDTQYF
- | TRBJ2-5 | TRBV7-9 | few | TGTGCCAGCAGCTTAGGGGAGACAGTCTTCCAAGAGACCCAGTACTTC | CASSLGETVFQETQYF
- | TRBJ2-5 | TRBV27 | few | TGTGCCAGCAGTTTTTTTGGGGGGCGGGAGACCCAGTACTTC | CASSFFGGRETQYF
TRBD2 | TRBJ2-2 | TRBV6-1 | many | TGTGCCAGCGAGGGACTAGCGGGGGGGGACACCGGGGAGCTGTTTTTT | CASEGLAGGDTGELFF
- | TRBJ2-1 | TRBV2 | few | TGTGCCAGCAGGGACGAGCTGGGGGAAGACTACAATGAGCAGTTCTTC | CASRDELGEDYNEQFF
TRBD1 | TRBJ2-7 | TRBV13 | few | TGTGCCAGCAGCTTACAGGGGGCCGTCGACGAGCAGTACTTC | CASSLQGAVDEQYF
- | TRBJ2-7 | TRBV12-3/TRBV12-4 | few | TGTGCCAGCAGTTTCACTCCTTTCTACGAGCAGTACTTC | CASSFTPFYEQYF
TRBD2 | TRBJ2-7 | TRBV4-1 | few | TGCGCCAGCAGCCAAGATCCTCTAGCGGCCCTTGTGGAGCAGTACTTC | CASSQDPLAALVEQYF
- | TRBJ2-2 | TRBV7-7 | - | TGTGCCAGCAGCCCAGGGGCAGCGAACACCGGGGAGCTGTTTTTT | CASSPGAANTGELFF
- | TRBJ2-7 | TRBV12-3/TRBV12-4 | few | TGTGCCAGCAGTTTCTCGTTGGACGAGCAGTACTTC | CASSFSLDEQYF
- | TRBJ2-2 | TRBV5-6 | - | TGTGCCAGCAGCACCTGGGCCGGGGAGCTGTTTTTT | CASSTWAGELFF
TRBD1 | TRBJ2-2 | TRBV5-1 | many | TGCGCCAGCAGCTCTGGGACAGGGGACACCGGGGAGCTGTTTTTT | CASSSGTGDTGELFF
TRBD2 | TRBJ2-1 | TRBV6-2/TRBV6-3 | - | TGTGCCAGCAGTTACCTAGCGGGCACCTACAATGAGCAGTTCTTC | CASSYLAGTYNEQFF
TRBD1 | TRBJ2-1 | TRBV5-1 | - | TGCGCCAGCAGCCCGAGCGGACAGGGCCTCGGGAATGAGCAGTTCTTC | CASSPSGQGLGNEQFF
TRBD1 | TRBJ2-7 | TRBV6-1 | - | TGTGCCAGCAGCGCGCAATGGGACAGGAGGGAGCAGTACTTC | CASSAQWDRREQYF
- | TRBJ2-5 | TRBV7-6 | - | TGTGCCACCACCCCCCACCCCGGACTGAGCGAGGAGACCCAGTACTTC | CATTPHPGLSEETQYF
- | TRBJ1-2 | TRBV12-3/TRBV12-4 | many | TGTGCCAGCAGTAAAACGGTTATCAATGGCTACACCTTC | CASSKTVINGYTF
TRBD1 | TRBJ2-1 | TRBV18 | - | TGTGCCAGCTCACCATCGGGGACAGGGGGTCTCAATGAGCAGTTCTTC | CASSPSGTGGLNEQFF
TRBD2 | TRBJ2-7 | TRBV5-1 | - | TGCGCCAGCAGCTTGTGGGGGGGAACCTACGAGCAGTACTTC | CASSLWGGTYEQYF
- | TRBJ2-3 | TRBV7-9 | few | TGTGCCAGCAGCCCGGATGTCACAGATACGCAGTATTTT | CASSPDVTDTQYF
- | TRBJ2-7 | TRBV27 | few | TGTGCCAGCAGTCAGGGCCTTGATGTGTACGAGCAGTACTTC | CASSQGLDVYEQYF
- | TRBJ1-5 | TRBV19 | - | TGTGCCAGTAGTATTATTGAGGGACAGCCCCAGCATTTT | CASSIIEGQPQHF
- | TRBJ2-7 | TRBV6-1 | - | TGTGCCAGCAGTGCCTCGGGACACGTCTACGAGCAGTACTTC | CASSASGHVYEQYF
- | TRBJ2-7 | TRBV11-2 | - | TGTGCCAGCAGCTTAGATGGGGCGGATCGGCTGTCCTACGAGCAGTACTTC | CASSLDGADRLSYEQYF
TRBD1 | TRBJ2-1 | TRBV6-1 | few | TGTGCCAGCAGTAAGACCCTAGGACAGGGGGCGACGGATGAGCAGTTCTTC | CASSKTLGQGATDEQFF
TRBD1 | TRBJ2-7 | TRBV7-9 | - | TGTGCCAGCAGCTCGGACGGGACAGCTGCCTACGAGCAGTACTTC | CASSSDGTAAYEQYF
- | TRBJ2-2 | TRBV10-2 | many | TGCGCCAGCAGGCAGGGGCCTTATCAAACCGGGGAGCTGTTTTTT | CASRQGPYQTGELFF
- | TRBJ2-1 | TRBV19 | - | TGTGCCAGTAGATTTCAGGGATTTGAGCAGTTCTTC | CASRFQGFEQFF
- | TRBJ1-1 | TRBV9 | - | TGTGCCAGCAGCTTAACAGGGCCTGGGGTGAGCACTGAAGCTTTCTTT | CASSLTGPGVSTEAFF
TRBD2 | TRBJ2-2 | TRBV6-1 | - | TGTGCCAGCAGCTTGGGCGGGGGGGCGAACACCGGGGAGCTGTTTTTT | CASSLGGGANTGELFF
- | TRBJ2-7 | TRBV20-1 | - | TGCAGTGCCTCGGCGGGTTCGGACCTCAGAGGCGAGCAGTACTTC | CSASAGSDLRGEQYF
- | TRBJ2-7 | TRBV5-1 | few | TGCGCCAGCAGCTTGATAAGGGGTTCGACCTACGAGCAGTACTTC | CASSLIRGSTYEQYF
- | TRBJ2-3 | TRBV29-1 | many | TGCAGCGTTGACTCCGGTGCGGATACGCAGTATTTT | CSVDSGADTQYF
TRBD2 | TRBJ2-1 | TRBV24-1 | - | TGTGCCACCAGTGTGGGCGGGACTAGCCTCAATGAGCAGTTCTTC | CATSVGGTSLNEQFF
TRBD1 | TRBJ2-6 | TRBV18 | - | TGTGCCAGCTCCCCGCCGGGACAGTCGTTCTCTGGGGCCAACGTCCTGACTTTC | CASSPPGQSFSGANVLTF
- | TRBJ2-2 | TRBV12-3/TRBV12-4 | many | TGTGCCAGCAGCCCCAGGGCCGAATCCACCGGGGAGCTGTTTTTT | CASSPRAESTGELFF
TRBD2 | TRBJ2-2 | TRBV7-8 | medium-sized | TGTGCCAGCAGCGCTCTAGCGGGAACGAACACCGGGGAGCTGTTTTTT | CASSALAGTNTGELFF